The next 10 T cell receptor beta chains were all read from a single sample in a study of cytomegalovirus exposure and HLA in healthy donors. The PCR contained 60 Vbeta and 13 Jbeta primers. Sequencing used immunoSEQ multiplex PCR; TCRdb keeps in-frame clones, though not all of them. The sample yields approximately 100,000 clones, 65% to 90% seen once. Material: PBMCs. These receptors were obtained from a woman aged 18-30 years in good health and CMV-seronegative.

The V gene is TRBV20-1, the J gene TRBJ1-1, with 10 bases that match TRBD1. This CDR3 has 11 amino acids. V lost 5 bases to trimming and J lost 6 bases; unmatched junction nucleotides: 0. The germline V gene encodes CDR1 DFQATT and CDR2 SNEGSKA (reference sequence). The CDR3 is CSAGQGAEAFF. The CDR3 coding sequence is TGCAGTGCTGGACAGGGGGCTGAAGCTTTCTTT.

About this clone: The sample holds other DNA sequences that translate to the same CDR3. The chain couples TRBV7-9 to TRBJ1-1, with D perhaps matching TRBD1 (5 bases). This CDR3 spans 13 amino acids. CDR1 is SEHNR, CDR2 FQNEAQ, per germline (reference sequence). Trimming took 5 bases from V and 8 from J, leaving 15 bases between them. This CDR3 reads CASSRRQGVEAFF. CDR3 DNA sequence: TGTGCCAGCAGCCGTAGACAAGGGGTCGAAGCTTTCTTT.

The V call is TRBV14, the J call TRBJ2-5; TRBD1 might be the D (5 bases). V was clipped by 2 bases and J by 3 bases, with 13 bases between them. The germline V gene encodes CDR1 SGHDN and CDR2 FVKESK. The CDR3 loop spans 15 amino acids. The CDR3 bases are TGTGCCAGCAGCCAACTTCGGACAACGAAAGAGACCCAGTACTTC. Translated, it gives CASSQLRTTKETQYF.

This clone was recorded a few times. The V gene is TRBV6-6, the J gene TRBJ2-1, with D tentatively TRBD2 (6 bases). Per germline, CDR1 MNHNY and CDR2 SVGAGI (reference sequence). This CDR3 contains 14 residues. V was pared by 2 bases and J by 7 bases, with 12 bases between. The CDR3 DNA reads TGTGCCAGCAGTTACGGGCGGGAAGGAAATGAGCAGTTCTTC. This codes for CASSYGREGNEQFF.

This clone was seen only a few times. The chain carries TRBV10-2 and TRBJ1-3, with a tentative D call TRBD1 (5 bases). This CDR3 is built from 14 residues. The germline V and J ends were trimmed by 6 bases and 3 bases, with 12 bases remaining between them. Germline CDR1 is WSHSY and CDR2 is SAAADI. CDR3 region: CASSRGTDGNTIYF. CDR3 nucleotides: TGCGCCAGCAGCCGCGGGACTGATGGAAACACCATATATTTT.

This clone came up a few times. This chain connects TRBV7-9 to TRBJ1-5; D remains ambiguous. Germline CDR1 reads SEHNR; CDR2 reads FQNEAQ (reference sequence). The CDR3 is 13 residues long. V gave up 5 bases and J gave up 4 bases, with 9 bases separating them. CDR3 in amino acids: CASSLGRNQPQHF. In DNA form, the CDR3 reads TGTGCCAGCAGCCTCGGTCGGAATCAGCCCCAGCATTTT.

V usage is TRBV7-2 and J usage is TRBJ2-1; D gene uncertain. CDR3 length: 15 residues. The germline V gene encodes CDR1 SGHTA and CDR2 FQGNSA. Trimming cost V 5 bases and J 5 bases, with 16 bases left between them. The CDR3 DNA sequence: TGTGCCAGCAGCCCGAATTGGAGTCCTAACAATGAGCAGTTCTTC. Translated, it gives CASSPNWSPNNEQFF.

The chain recombines TRBV5-5 with TRBJ2-1; possible D gene TRBD1, 5 bases. V dropped 7 bases and J dropped 3 bases, with 11 bases sitting between them. There are 13 residues in the CDR3. The germline V gene has CDR1 SGHKS and CDR2 YYEKEE (reference sequence). The chain's CDR3 is CASLVQGYNEQFF. In DNA form, the CDR3 reads TGTGCCAGCCTCGTGCAGGGCTACAATGAGCAGTTCTTC.

The rearrangement links TRBV10-2 to TRBJ2-7; tentatively, D is TRBD2 (6 bases). Germline loops: CDR1 WSHSY, CDR2 SAAADI. The CDR3 totals 17 residues. Trimming left V 5 bases short and J 5 bases short, with 25 bases between. This CDR3 reads CASSPQAGQMAGNEQYF. The CDR3 DNA is TGCGCCAGCAGTCCCCAAGCGGGCCAGATGGCTGGGAACGAGCAGTACTTC.

This rearrangement joins TRBV19 to TRBJ1-1; D not resolved. V was pared by 3 bases and J by 4 bases, with 18 bases between. The CDR3 contains 16 residues. In germline, CDR1 is LNHDA, CDR2 SQIVND (reference sequence). For the CDR3, the DNA is TGTGCCAGTAGTATTAATCGGTTCGCTGTCACCACTGAAGCTTTCTTT. This sequence encodes CASSINRFAVTTEAFF.